This T cell receptor (beta chain) stems from a study of shared clonotypes between healthy human individuals. In the study overall: Every donor yielded three CD4 naive, three CD4 memory, two CD8 naive and one CD8 memory plate.

Germline CDR1 is PRHDT and CDR2 is FYEKMQ (reference sequence). This CDR3 is 13 amino acids long. Sequenced by immunoSEQ multiplex PCR; TCRdb stores in-frame clones only, minus some. The sample has about 550,000 clones; roughly 96% are singletons. Naive CD8 populations comprised CD45RO-negative cells positively selected for CCR7, excluding terminally differentiated effector memory CD45RA+ cells. What was sequenced was naive CD8+ T cells sorted from blood. The chain joins TRBV13 to TRBJ2-5; tentative D call: TRBD2 (6 bases). With the DNA end fitting TRBJ2-7 better, the J assignment may be wrong. This receptor was obtained from a woman aged 30 to 39 in good health. CDR3 amino acids: CASSLTGAYEQYF. The CDR3 nucleotides are TGTGCCAGCAGCTTGACGGGAGCATACGAGCAGTACTTC.